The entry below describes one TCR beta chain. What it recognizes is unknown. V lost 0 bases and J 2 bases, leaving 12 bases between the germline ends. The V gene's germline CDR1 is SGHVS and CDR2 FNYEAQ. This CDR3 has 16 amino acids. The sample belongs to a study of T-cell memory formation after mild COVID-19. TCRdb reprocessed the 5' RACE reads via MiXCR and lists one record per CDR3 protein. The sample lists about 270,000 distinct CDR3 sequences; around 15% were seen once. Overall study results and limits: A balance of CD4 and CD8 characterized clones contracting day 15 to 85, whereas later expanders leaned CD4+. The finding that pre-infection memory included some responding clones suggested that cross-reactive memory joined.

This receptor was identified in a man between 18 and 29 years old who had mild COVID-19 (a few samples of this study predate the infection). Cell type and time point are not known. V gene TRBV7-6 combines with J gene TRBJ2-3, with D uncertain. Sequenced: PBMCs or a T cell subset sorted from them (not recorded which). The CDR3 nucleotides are TGTGCCAGCAGCTTAGCTGGCTTCCCACTCACAGATACGCAGTATTTT. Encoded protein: CASSLAGFPLTDTQYF. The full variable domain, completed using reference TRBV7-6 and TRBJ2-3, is GAGVSQSPRYKVTKRGQDVALRCDPISGHVSLYWYRQALGQGPEFLTYFNYEAQQDKSGLPNDRFSAERPEGSISTLTIQRTEQRDSAMYRCASSLAGFPLTDTQYFGPGTRLTVL.